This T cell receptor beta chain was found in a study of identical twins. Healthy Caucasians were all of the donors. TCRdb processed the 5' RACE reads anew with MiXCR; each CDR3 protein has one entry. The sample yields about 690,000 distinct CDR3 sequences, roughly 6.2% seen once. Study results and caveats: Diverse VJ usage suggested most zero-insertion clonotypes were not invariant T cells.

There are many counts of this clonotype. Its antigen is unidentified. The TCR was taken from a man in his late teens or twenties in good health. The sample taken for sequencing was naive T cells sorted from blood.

CDR3 residues: CATSTRDSEQYF. CDR3 coding DNA: TGTGCCACCAGCACCCGGGACAGCGAGCAGTACTTC. The rearrangement uses TRBV15 and TRBJ2-7, with 7 positions matching TRBD1. The CDR3 length is 12 residues. CDR1 and CDR2 from the germline V gene are LNHNV and YYDKDF (reference sequence). J lost 6 bases, V lost 4 bases, and 3 bases had no gene match.